Listed here is a single T cell receptor beta chain. Its matching antigen is unknown. The data derive from a study of T cell responses to AZD1222 COVID-19 vaccine. Study-level points and caveats: Within unmutated variant regions lay the reported targets of nearly half of spike-specific TCRs. Repertoires were obtained only post-peak T cell response.

Germline CDR1 and CDR2: SGHRS and YFSETQ. Trimming stripped 0 bases from V and 0 bases from J, with 9 bases between. The CDR3 sequence is 15 residues long. Produced via immunoSEQ multiplex PCR; TCRdb's table is partial and in-frame only. The data hold approximately 110,000 clones, with 87% observed a single time. The chain employs TRBV5-1 and TRBJ1-1; D is undetermined. The sequencing used peripheral blood, collected on day 0 of AZD1222 vaccination. This TCR was sampled from an adult in good health. The CDR3 DNA follows: TGCGCCAGCAGCTTGGTTGGCAGTTTGAACACTGAAGCTTTCTTT. This sequence encodes CASSLVGSLNTEAFF.